This entry lists 18 T cell receptor beta chains sequenced from one sample in a study (dated by TCRdb to between 2014 and 2017). Library creation used 5' RACE. Sequencing was performed on an Illumina MiSeq. TCRdb passed the public sequencing reads through fastp at Q25 and MiXCR, retaining productive beta sequences. Merged by CDR3 protein, the rows form single entries marked with the most common genes and DNA. For this sample the table gives about 62,000 distinct CDR3 sequences, of which about 31% were detected only once. The ten top clones hold around 2% of the sample. Sequenced input: tumor-infiltrating naive CD4+ T cells sorted from the breast tumor. Read against the paper, the sample's cell subset or site label means: naive CD4+ T cells, CD4+CD45RA+CD25-. These TCRs come from a female donor with breast cancer.

As regards this clonotype: With a much larger clone just one base away, this may be a read error. CDR3 nucleotides: TGTGCCAGCAGCGATACCGGGACTAGCGGGAGTTGGGGACGGGATGAGCGGTTCTTC. Protein: CASSDTGTSGSWGRDERFF. This chain links TRBV9 with TRBJ2-1; TRBD2 aligns across 14 bases. The CDR3 is made up of 19 amino acids. Germline V lookup: CDR1 SGDLS, CDR2 YYNGEE.

This clonotype was detected many times. CDR3 DNA: TGTGCCAGCAGTGACCTCAGGACCAATCCGCCGTTCTTC. It codes for CASSDLRTNPPFF. The chain joins TRBV6-1 to TRBJ2-1; D gene ambiguous. V lost 3 bases, J lost 15 bases, and 18 bases lay in between. Germline lookup yields CDR1 MNHNS and CDR2 SASEGT. The CDR3 has 13 amino acids.

This clonotype was detected ten times or more. The chain recombines TRBV5-1 with TRBJ2-1; the D gene is possibly TRBD2 (5 bases). CDR3 length: 16 amino acids. Germline-derived CDR1 and CDR2 are SGHRS and YFSETQ. V lost 3 bases and J 3 bases, leaving 16 bases between the germline ends. The CDR3 DNA reads as TGCGCCAGCAGCTCAACGAGCGGATTCAACTACAATGAGCAGTTCTTC. It codes for CASSSTSGFNYNEQFF.

This clonotype has only a few counts. CDR3 nucleotide sequence: TGTGCCAGCAGCTTTAGGCTCCTCACAGATACGCAGTATTTT. As protein: CASSFRLLTDTQYF. The chain employs TRBV7-2 and TRBJ2-3; no reliable D call. CDR1 and CDR2 (germline): SGHTA, FQGNSA. V gave up 3 bases and J gave up 2 bases, with 9 bases separating them. This CDR3 is 14 amino acids long.

In regard to this clonotype: A much larger clonotype is one base distant, so this may be a read error. This rearrangement joins TRBV5-4 to TRBJ2-1; D ambiguous. The CDR3 consists of 13 residues. V dropped 7 bases and J dropped 4 bases, with 12 bases sitting between them. In germline, CDR1 is SGHNT, CDR2 YYREEE (reference sequence). The CDR3 is CASGPVGYNEQFF. The DNA of the CDR3 is TGTGCCAGCGGCCCGGTAGGGTACAATGAGCAGTTCTTC. Full variable domain (remainder filled in from reference TRBV5-4 and TRBJ2-1): ETGVTQSPTHLIKTRGQQVTLRCSSQSGHNTVSWYQQALGQGPQFIFQYYREEENGRGNFPPRFSGLQFPNYSSELNVNALELDDSALYLCASGPVGYNEQFFGPGTRLTVL.

The genes are TRBV12-3 or TRBV12-4 and TRBJ2-3; D gene unclear. Deletions cut 2 bases from V and 6 bases from J, with 9 bases between. This CDR3 has 13 residues. CDR3 in amino acids: CASSLLRSDTQYF. CDR3 in DNA: TGTGCCAGCAGTTTACTACGTTCGGATACGCAGTATTTT.

This clonotype occurred a few times. The chain links TRBV5-1 to TRBJ1-5; D not certain. Germline values: CDR1 SGHRS, CDR2 YFSETQ. The CDR3 spans 14 residues. Trimming pared 4 bases from V and 1 base from J, leaving 9 bases between. Here the CDR3 reads CASSESESNQPQHF. The CDR3 DNA sequence: TGCGCCAGCAGCGAGAGCGAGAGCAATCAGCCCCAGCATTTT.

V and J are TRBV7-9 and TRBJ1-1; 10 nucleotides agree with TRBD1. This CDR3 region has 17 residues. Germline values: CDR1 SEHNR, CDR2 FQNEAQ (reference sequence). V was clipped by 3 bases and J by 3 bases; unmatched bases: 10. The CDR3 bases are TGTGCCAGCAGCTTGGCGGGACAGGGGCGAATCGACACTGAAGCTTTCTTT. Its protein product is CASSLAGQGRIDTEAFF.

This clonotype was detected a few times. The V and J genes are TRBV5-1 and TRBJ2-1; 8 bases map to TRBD2. This CDR3 contains 15 residues. Germline CDR1 and CDR2: SGHRS and YFSETQ. V trimming: 3 bases; J trimming: 6 bases; junction bases outside the gene matches: 8. The CDR3: CASSSFGTSSNEQFF. The CDR3 DNA reads TGCGCCAGCAGCTCATTCGGGACTAGTAGCAATGAGCAGTTCTTC.

This clonotype was observed a handful of times. The CDR3 protein is CSARDRRGPDEQFF. The DNA for the CDR3 is TGCAGTGCTAGAGATCGGCGGGGGCCCGATGAGCAGTTCTTC. The V gene is TRBV20-1, the J gene TRBJ2-1; D is possibly TRBD2 (7 bases). The V end lost 0 bases, the J end lost 8 bases, and 14 bases lay between the germline ends. CDR3 size: 14 residues. The germline CDR1 and CDR2 sequences are DFQATT and SNEGSKA (reference sequence).

This clonotype was counted only a few times. The chain links TRBV4-2 to TRBJ2-1; D call uncertain. V lost 2 bases, J lost 8 bases, and 10 bases lay in between. The germline gives CDR1 LGHNA, CDR2 YNFKEQ. The CDR3 extends over 13 amino acids. The CDR3 nucleotides are TGTGCCAGCAGCCAAAGGAATTCAGATGAGCAGTTCTTC. Its protein product is CASSQRNSDEQFF.

The chain is built from TRBV6-6 and TRBJ2-1, with no clear D. Germline CDR1 reads MNHNY; CDR2 reads SVGAGI (reference sequence). V was clipped by 3 bases and J by 11 bases, with 8 bases between them. This CDR3 has 11 amino acids. The CDR3 DNA follows: TGTGCCAGCAGTTATTCGAAGAAGCAGTTCTTC. It specifies CASSYSKKQFF.

As regards this clonotype: This could be a read error, since a much larger clone is one nucleotide away. The chain has TRBV7-2 and TRBJ1-2, with D perhaps matching TRBD1 (6 bases). Germline CDR1 and CDR2: SGHTA and FQGNSA. The CDR3 is 14 residues long. V lost 10 bases to trimming and J lost 7 bases, with 22 bases between them. The CDR3 sequence: CANRYNRDIGGYTF. The CDR3 DNA follows: TGTGCCAACAGGTATAACCGGGACATAGGTGGCTACACCTTC.

In DNA, the CDR3 is TGTGCCAGCAGCAGGAGCGGGGGGGCCAGGTACGAGCAGTACTTC. Translated: CASSRSGGARYEQYF. The chain employs TRBV7-2 and TRBJ2-7; TRBD2 aligns across 10 bases. The ends lost 5 bases at V and 4 bases at J; junction bases unmatched: 8. The CDR3 consists of 15 residues. Germline CDR1 SGHTA, CDR2 FQGNSA. The full variable domain, its missing parts supplied by reference TRBV7-2 and TRBJ2-7, is GAGVSQSPSNKVTEKGKDVELRCDPISGHTALYWYRQSLGQGLEFLIYFQGNSAPDKSGLPSDRFSAERTGGSVSTLTIQRTQQEDSAVYLCASSRSGGARYEQYFGPGTRLTVT.

This clonotype was counted between two and nine times. The chain couples TRBV6-2 or TRBV6-3 to TRBJ1-2; unclear D gene. Trimming took 2 bases from V and 7 from J, leaving 17 bases between them. Germline CDR1 and CDR2: MNHEY and SVGEGT. This CDR3 has 15 residues. CDR3 residues: CASSYAGRVRSGYTF. The CDR3 nucleotides read TGTGCCAGCAGTTACGCCGGCCGGGTGCGATCTGGCTACACCTTC.

This clonotype was seen a few times. J is TRBJ2-1 and V is TRBV7-9; 11 nucleotides align to TRBD2. Germline V gene lookup returns CDR1 SEHNR and CDR2 FQNEAQ (reference sequence). The junction had 10 bases not matched to a gene; V was cut back by 5 bases and J by 10 bases. This CDR3 spans 15 amino acids. CDR3: CASSPLTSGIREQFF. The CDR3 nucleotides read TGTGCCAGCAGCCCCCTGACTAGCGGGATTCGGGAGCAGTTCTTC.

The CDR3: CSAPGDSNTDTQYF. CDR3 nucleotides: TGCAGTGCCCCGGGGGATTCTAACACAGATACGCAGTATTTT. The gene calls are TRBV20-1 and TRBJ2-3; D is possibly TRBD2 (6 bases). Trimming took 6 bases from V and 2 from J, leaving 15 bases between them. Germline values: CDR1 DFQATT, CDR2 SNEGSKA (reference sequence). The CDR3 contains 14 residues.

On this clonotype: One base away lies a much larger clone, so this may be a sequencing read error. The chain has TRBV29-1 and TRBJ2-5, with 7 bases lining up with TRBD2. Germline CDR1 is SQVTM and CDR2 is ANQGSEA. This CDR3 is 16 amino acids long. In nucleotides, the CDR3 is TGCAGCGTTGAAGATCGACGGGCGGGGGTCCAAGGGACCCAGTACTTC. It yields the protein CSVEDRRAGVQGTQYF.